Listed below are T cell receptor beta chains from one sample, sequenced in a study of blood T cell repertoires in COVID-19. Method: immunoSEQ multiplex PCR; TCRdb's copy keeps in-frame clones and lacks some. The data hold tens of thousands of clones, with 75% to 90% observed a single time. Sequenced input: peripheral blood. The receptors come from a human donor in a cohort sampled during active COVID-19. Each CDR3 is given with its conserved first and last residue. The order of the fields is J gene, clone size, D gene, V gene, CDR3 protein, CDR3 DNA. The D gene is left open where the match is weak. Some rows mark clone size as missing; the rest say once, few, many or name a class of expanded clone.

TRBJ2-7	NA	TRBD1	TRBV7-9	CASSFRQGERYEQYF	TGTGCCAGCAGCTTTCGACAGGGAGAAAGGTACGAGCAGTACTTC
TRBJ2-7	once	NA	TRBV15	CATSRAGSGASEEQYF	TGTGCCACCAGCAGAGCCGGCTCGGGAGCTTCGGAAGAGCAGTACTTC
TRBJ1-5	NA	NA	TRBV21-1	CASSRDRAPTYSNQPQHF	TGTGCCAGCAGCAGGGACAGGGCGCCAACATATAGCAATCAGCCCCAGCATTTT
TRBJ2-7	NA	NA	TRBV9	CASSGSGTRLHEQYF	TGTGCCAGCAGCGGGTCCGGGACTCGTCTACACGAGCAGTACTTC
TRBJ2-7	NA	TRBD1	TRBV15	CATSRERQGYEQYF	TGTGCCACCAGCAGAGAGCGACAGGGCTACGAGCAGTACTTC
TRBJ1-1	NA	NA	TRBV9	CASSVATGNTEAFF	TGTGCCAGCAGCGTAGCTACAGGGAACACTGAAGCTTTCTTT
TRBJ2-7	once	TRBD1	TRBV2	CASITGGREQYF	TGTGCCAGCATTACAGGGGGCCGCGAGCAGTACTTC
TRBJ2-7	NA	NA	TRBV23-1	CASSQSGGRYF	TGCGCCAGCAGTCAATCGGGGGGAAGGTACTTC
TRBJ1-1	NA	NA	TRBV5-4	CASSLDPGGNTEAFF	TGTGCCAGCAGCTTGGATCCGGGAGGGAACACTGAAGCTTTCTTT
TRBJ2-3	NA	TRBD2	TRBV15	CATSRDSGTDTQYF	TGTGCCACCAGCAGAGATAGCGGGACAGATACGCAGTATTTT
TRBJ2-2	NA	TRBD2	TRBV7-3	CASSFGRGAYTGELFF	TGTGCCAGCAGCTTTGGGCGGGGGGCTTACACCGGGGAGCTGTTTTTT
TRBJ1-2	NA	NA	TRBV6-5	CASSPGQEGGYTF	TGTGCCAGCAGCCCCGGGCAGGAGGGTGGCTACACCTTC
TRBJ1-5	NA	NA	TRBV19	CASSIAPQQPQHF	TGTGCCAGTAGTATAGCTCCGCAGCAGCCCCAGCATTTT
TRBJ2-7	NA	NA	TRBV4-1	CASSQTGGPPYEQYF	TGCGCCAGCAGCCAAACGGGCGGGCCGCCCTACGAGCAGTACTTC
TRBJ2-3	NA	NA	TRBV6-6	CASSYFPRDTQYF	TGTGCCAGCAGTTACTTTCCTCGAGATACGCAGTATTTT
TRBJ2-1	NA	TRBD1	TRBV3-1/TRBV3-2	CASSQDQAGGREQFF	TGTGCCAGCAGCCAAGATCAGGCAGGGGGACGTGAGCAGTTCTTC
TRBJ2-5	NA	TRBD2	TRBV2	CASSEASPRDYGLETQYF	TGTGCCAGCAGTGAAGCGAGCCCACGGGACTACGGGCTAGAGACCCAGTACTTC
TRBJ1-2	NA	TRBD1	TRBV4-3	CASSQDLRQGYYGYTF	TGCGCCAGCAGCCAAGATTTGAGACAGGGGTACTATGGCTACACCTTC
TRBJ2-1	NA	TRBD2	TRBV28	CASSPLAGVNEQFF	TGTGCCAGCAGTCCACTAGCGGGAGTGAATGAGCAGTTCTTC
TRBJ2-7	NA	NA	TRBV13	CASSPSRSRYEQYF	TGTGCCAGCAGCCCAAGCAGGTCCCGCTACGAGCAGTACTTC
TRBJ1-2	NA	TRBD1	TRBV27	CASSYRQTGVNGYTF	TGTGCCAGCAGTTACCGACAGACAGGGGTCAATGGCTACACCTTC
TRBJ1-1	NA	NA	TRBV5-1	CASSLERGLTQAFF	TGCGCCAGCAGCTTGGAGCGTGGCCTTACCCAAGCTTTCTTT
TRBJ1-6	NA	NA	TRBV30	CAWRPRTGGNNSPLHF	TGTGCCTGGCGCCCAAGAACAGGTGGAAATAATTCACCCCTCCACTTT
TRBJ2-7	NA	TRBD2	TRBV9	CASSVGTSGSYEQYF	TGTGCCAGCAGCGTAGGGACTAGCGGGAGCTACGAGCAGTACTTC
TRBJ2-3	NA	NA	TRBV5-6	CASSLSSVDTQYF	TGTGCCAGCAGCTTGTCATCGGTAGATACGCAGTATTTT
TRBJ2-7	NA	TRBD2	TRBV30	CAWTPSTQTSEPYEQYF	TGTGCCTGGACTCCCTCCACCCAGACTAGCGAACCCTACGAGCAGTACTTC
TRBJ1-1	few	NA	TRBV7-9	CASSLIEAPTEAFF	TGTGCCAGCAGCTTGATAGAGGCGCCGACTGAAGCTTTCTTT
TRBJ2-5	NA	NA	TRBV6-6	CASSYSMSGYGETQYF	TGTGCCAGCAGTTACTCGATGTCGGGGTATGGTGAGACCCAGTACTTC
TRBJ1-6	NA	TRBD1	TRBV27	CASAKTGGDSPLHF	TGTGCCAGTGCGAAGACAGGGGGAGATTCACCCCTCCACTTT
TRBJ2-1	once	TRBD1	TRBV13	CASRDGGQGAYNEQFF	TGTGCCAGCAGAGACGGGGGACAGGGGGCCTACAATGAGCAGTTCTTC
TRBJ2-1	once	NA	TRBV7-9	CASSLARLATNNEQFF	TGTGCCAGCAGCTTAGCGCGGCTAGCGACCAACAATGAGCAGTTCTTC
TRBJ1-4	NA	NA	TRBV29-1	CSVGRTGPNEKLFF	TGCAGCGTCGGGCGAACAGGCCCTAATGAAAAACTGTTTTTT
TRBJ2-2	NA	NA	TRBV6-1	CASSEAGVGTGELFF	TGTGCCAGCAGTGAAGCGGGAGTAGGGACCGGGGAGCTGTTTTTT
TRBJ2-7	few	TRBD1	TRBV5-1	CASAEGTGGFGQYF	TGCGCCAGCGCTGAAGGGACAGGGGGTTTCGGGCAGTACTTC
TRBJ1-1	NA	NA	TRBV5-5	CASSLASIMNTEAFF	TGTGCCAGCAGCTTGGCGAGTATTATGAACACTGAAGCTTTCTTT
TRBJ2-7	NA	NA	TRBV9	CASSVEGHGDEQYF	TGTGCCAGCAGCGTAGAGGGGCATGGGGACGAGCAGTACTTC